Here is one T cell receptor (beta chain) with its context. This entry is derived from a study of T cells in localized non-small cell lung cancer. Using immunoSEQ multiplex PCR, the repertoire was profiled, and TCRdb retains in-frame clones only, with some absent. Here the sample spans 23,000 or so clones, more than 75% being singletons. Germline loops: CDR1 SGHNT, CDR2 YENEEA. CDR3 length equals 16 residues. The V gene end was trimmed by 1 base and the J gene end by 1 base; junction bases not matched to a gene: 3. The sequence was obtained from a male donor aged 60 or older with stage I squamous cell lung carcinoma. The J gene is TRBJ2-3, the V gene TRBV11-3; 9 nucleotides match TRBD2. The specimen was peripheral blood, collected before any cancer treatment. The CDR3 protein is CASSLVGGRGTDTQYF. The CDR3 coding sequence is TGTGCCAGCAGCTTAGTTGGCGGGAGGGGCACAGATACGCAGTATTTT.